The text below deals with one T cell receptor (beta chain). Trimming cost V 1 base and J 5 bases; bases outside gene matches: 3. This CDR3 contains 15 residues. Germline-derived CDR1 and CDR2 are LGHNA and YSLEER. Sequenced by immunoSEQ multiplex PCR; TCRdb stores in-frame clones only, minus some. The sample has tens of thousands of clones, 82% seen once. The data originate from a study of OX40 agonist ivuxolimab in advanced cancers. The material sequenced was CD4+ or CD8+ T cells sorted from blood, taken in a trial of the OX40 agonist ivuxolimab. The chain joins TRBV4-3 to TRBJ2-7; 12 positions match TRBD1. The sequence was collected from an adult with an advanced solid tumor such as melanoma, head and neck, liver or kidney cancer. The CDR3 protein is CASSQGDRGRNEQYF. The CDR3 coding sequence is TGCGCCAGCAGCCAAGGGGACAGGGGGCGAAACGAGCAGTACTTC.